This T cell receptor (beta chain) was identified in a study of cytomegalovirus exposure and HLA in healthy donors. Findings and limits, study-wide: In a later analysis, at a false discovery rate of 0.05, 17,000 or so TCR beta sequences were associated with HLA alleles.

This clone was seen a handful of times. Its target is not known. PCR used 60 Vbeta primers and 13 Jbeta primers. Assay used: immunoSEQ multiplex PCR; TCRdb lists only in-frame clones, some missing. This table has some 110,000 clones, around 64% appearing once. The sample was PBMCs. This TCR was recovered from a woman aged 30 to 39 in good health and CMV-seronegative.

The CDR3 region is CASSSIVGGRETQYF. CDR3 nucleotide sequence: TGTGCCAGCAGCTCTATAGTCGGAGGGCGGGAGACCCAGTACTTC. V and J are TRBV7-9 and TRBJ2-5; possible D gene TRBD2, 6 bases. CDR3 length: 15 residues. Germline values: CDR1 SEHNR, CDR2 FQNEAQ (reference sequence). V gave up 4 bases and J gave up 5 bases, with 17 bases separating them.